Described below is a single TCR beta chain sequence and its context. Germline lookup yields CDR1 KGHDR and CDR2 SFDVKD. The CDR3 is made up of 16 amino acids. The ends lost 5 bases at V and 7 bases at J; junction bases unmatched: 11. As for treatment: about 20 received Ad26.COV2.S at low or high dose, single or two shots; a few received placebo; per-sample allocation not given. The investigators took samples on day 63 after the first vaccine or placebo injection. The data were obtained in a study of Ad26.COV2.S vaccination and SARS-CoV-2 variants. Repertoires were generated with immunoSEQ multiplex PCR, while TCRdb's copy carries only in-frame clones and drops some. The sample carries 400,000 to 500,000 clones, more than 75% recorded once.

Specimen: peripheral blood, collected in a trial of Ad26.COV2.S vaccine versus placebo. The V gene is TRBV24-1, the J gene TRBJ2-3; 10 bases line up with TRBD1. The clonotype comes from a person between 18 and 59 years old who received the Ad26.COV2.S COVID-19 vaccine or a placebo. The CDR3 loop reads CATSGTGTGAWNTQYF. CDR3 nucleotides: TGTGCCACCAGTGGAACCGGGACAGGGGCCTGGAATACGCAGTATTTT.